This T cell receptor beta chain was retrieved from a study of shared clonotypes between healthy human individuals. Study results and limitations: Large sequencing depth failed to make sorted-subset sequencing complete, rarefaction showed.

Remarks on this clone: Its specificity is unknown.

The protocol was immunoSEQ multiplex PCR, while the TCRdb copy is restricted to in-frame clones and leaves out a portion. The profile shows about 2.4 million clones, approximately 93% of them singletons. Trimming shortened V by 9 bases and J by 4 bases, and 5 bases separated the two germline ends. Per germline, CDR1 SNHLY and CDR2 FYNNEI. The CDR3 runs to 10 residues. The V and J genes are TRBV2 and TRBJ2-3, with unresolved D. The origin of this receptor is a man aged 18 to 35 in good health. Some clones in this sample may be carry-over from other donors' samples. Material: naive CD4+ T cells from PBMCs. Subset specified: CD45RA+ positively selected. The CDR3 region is CARLPDTQYF. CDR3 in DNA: TGTGCCAGACTCCCAGATACGCAGTATTTT. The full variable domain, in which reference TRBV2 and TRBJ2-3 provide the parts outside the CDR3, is EPEVTQTPSHQVTQMGQEVILRCVPISNHLYFYWYRQILGQKVEFLVSFYNNEISEKSEIFDDQFSVERPDGSNFTLKIRSTKLEDSAMYFCARLPDTQYFGPGTRLTVL.